The clone carrying this TCR beta chain was seen repeatedly, ten times or more. The data originate from a study of T cells in Graves' hyperthyroidism and ophthalmopathy. Researchers amplified the TCR beta CDR3 regions from RNA transcripts. Using the HTBI primer set, a first-round RT-PCR was run on the TCR CDR3. From the multiplex PCR reads, TCRdb called clonotypes with MiXCR, one entry per CDR3 protein. This table holds around 280,000 distinct CDR3 sequences, about an eighth found once. Looked up from germline, CDR1 is MDHEN and CDR2 is SYDVKM. Trimming cost V 5 bases and J 2 bases; bases outside gene matches: 21. CDR3 length: 20 amino acids.

This clonotype was obtained from a woman younger than 45 with Graves' hyperthyroidism that later progressed to Graves' ophthalmopathy. The V call is TRBV28, the J call TRBJ2-1, with TRBD2 identical over 7 bases. The material sequenced was blood. The CDR3: CASSPSVSSGHILPYNEQFF. The CDR3 DNA follows: TGTGCCAGCAGTCCCTCGGTGTCTAGCGGCCACATACTCCCCTACAATGAGCAGTTCTTC.